This TCR beta chain was observed in a study of shared clonotypes between healthy human individuals. Study overall: The study enrolled a couple of women and three men aged 18 to 49.

Profiling relied on immunoSEQ multiplex PCR, and the TCRdb table lists in-frame clones only, not all of them. The data show millions of clones, approximately 95% seen once. Only CD45RO-negative cells positively selected for CCR7 counted as naive CD8 cells, so terminally differentiated effector memory CD45RA+ cells were excluded. CDR3 length: 13 amino acids. Germline lookup yields CDR1 PRHDT and CDR2 FYEKMQ (reference sequence). V lost 1 base and J 1 base, leaving 4 bases between the germline ends. Whole-study results and caveats: Naive subsets usually exceeded memory subsets in estimated richness.

Remarks on this clone: As yet, its antigen is unknown. This sample also contains other DNA sequences that code for the same CDR3.

The V gene is TRBV13, the J gene TRBJ2-5, with D hard to call. Sequencing was carried out using naive CD8+ T cells sorted from blood. The TCR sequence derives from a man younger than 30 in good health. CDR3: CASSLAPQETQYF. The DNA of the CDR3 is TGTGCCAGCAGCTTAGCGCCCCAAGAGACCCAGTACTTC.